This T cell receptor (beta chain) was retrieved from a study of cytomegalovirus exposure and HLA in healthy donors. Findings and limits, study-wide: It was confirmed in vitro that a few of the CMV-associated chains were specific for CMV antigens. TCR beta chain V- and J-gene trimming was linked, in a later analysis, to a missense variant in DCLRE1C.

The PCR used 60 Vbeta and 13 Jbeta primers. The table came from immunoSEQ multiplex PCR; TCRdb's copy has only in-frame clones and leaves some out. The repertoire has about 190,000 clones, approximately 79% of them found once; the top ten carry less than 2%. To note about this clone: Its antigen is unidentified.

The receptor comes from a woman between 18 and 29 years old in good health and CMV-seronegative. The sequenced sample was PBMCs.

Here the CDR3 DNA reads TGTGCCAGCGCCGTCGGGAGAAGGCATGAGCAGTTCTTC. It specifies CASAVGRRHEQFF. The chain has TRBV13 and TRBJ2-1, with D perhaps TRBD2 (6 bases). Germline CDR1 reads PRHDT; CDR2 reads FYEKMQ (reference sequence). The CDR3 spans 13 residues. The ends were cut back, 8 bases at V and 8 bases at J, with 16 bases in the middle.